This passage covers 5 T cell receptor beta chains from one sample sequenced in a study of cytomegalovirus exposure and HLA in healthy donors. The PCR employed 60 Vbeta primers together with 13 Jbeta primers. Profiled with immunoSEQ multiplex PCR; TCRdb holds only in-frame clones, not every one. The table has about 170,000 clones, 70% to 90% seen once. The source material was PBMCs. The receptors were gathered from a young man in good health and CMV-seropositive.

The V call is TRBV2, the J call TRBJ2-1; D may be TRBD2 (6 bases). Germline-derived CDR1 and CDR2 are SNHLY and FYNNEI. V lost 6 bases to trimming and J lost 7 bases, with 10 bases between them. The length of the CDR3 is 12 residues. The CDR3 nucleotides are TGTGCCAGCAGCGGACTAATGAATGAGCAGTTCTTC. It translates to CASSGLMNEQFF.

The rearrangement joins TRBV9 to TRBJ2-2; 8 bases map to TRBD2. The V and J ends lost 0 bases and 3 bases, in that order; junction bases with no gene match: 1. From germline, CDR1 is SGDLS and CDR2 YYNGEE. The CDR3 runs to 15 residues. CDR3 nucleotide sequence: TGTGCCAGCAGCGTAGAAGCGGGAGACACCGGGGAGCTGTTTTTT. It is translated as CASSVEAGDTGELFF.

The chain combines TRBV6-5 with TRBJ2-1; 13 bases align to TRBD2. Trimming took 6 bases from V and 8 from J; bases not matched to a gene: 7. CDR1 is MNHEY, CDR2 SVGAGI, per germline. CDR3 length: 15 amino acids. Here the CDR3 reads CASSLLAGGPHEQFF. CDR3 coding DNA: TGTGCCAGCAGCCTACTAGCGGGAGGGCCCCATGAGCAGTTCTTC.

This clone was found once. The CDR3 nucleotides read TGTGCCAGCAGCTTAGGACCCAACTACGAGCAGTACGTC. Its protein is CASSLGPNYEQYV. The genes are TRBV7-6 and TRBJ2-7; the D is unclear. V was clipped by 1 base and J by 3 bases, with 7 bases between them. Germline CDR1 reads SGHVS; CDR2 reads FNYEAQ. This CDR3 has 13 residues.

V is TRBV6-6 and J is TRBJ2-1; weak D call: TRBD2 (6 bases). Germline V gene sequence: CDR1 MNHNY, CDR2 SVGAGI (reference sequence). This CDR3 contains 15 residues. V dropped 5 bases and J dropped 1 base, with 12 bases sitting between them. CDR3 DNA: TGTGCCAGCAGTCCGGGGACTGAATCCTACAATGAGCAGTTCTTC. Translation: CASSPGTESYNEQFF.